The rows below give T cell receptor beta chains drawn from one sample of a study of shared clonotypes between healthy human individuals. Measured with immunoSEQ multiplex PCR; TCRdb has only the in-frame clones, and not every one. The data contain about 2.1 million clones, 90% to 95% of them singletons. Sample: naive CD8+ T cells from PBMCs. These receptors were obtained from a man between 18 and 35 years old in good health. Some clones in this sample may be carry-over from other donors' samples. Both conserved end residues are part of each CDR3. D genes are given only for firm matches.

TGTGCCAGCAGCGTAGCGGGGGGCCTTTATGGCTACACCTTC,CASSVAGGLYGYTF,.,TRBV9,TRBJ1-2
TGTGCCAGCAGCTTGGGGCCGGGCAACAATGGCTACACCTTC,CASSLGPGNNGYTF,.,TRBV5-6,TRBJ1-2
TGTGCCAGTAGTATAGATCTGACAGCGGGTGGCTACACCTTC,CASSIDLTAGGYTF,.,TRBV19,TRBJ1-2
TGCGCCAGCAGCAAACGGGACAGGGGGGCGGAGAGCGTCCTGACTTTC,CASSKRDRGAESVLTF,TRBD1,TRBV5-1,TRBJ2-6
TGTGCCAGCAGTACTAGCGGGAACTTCTACGAGCAGTACTTC,CASSTSGNFYEQYF,TRBD2,TRBV5-6,TRBJ2-7
TGTGCCAGCAGCTTACCCGTACTTGACGTGGGTAATGAGCAGTTCTTC,CASSLPVLDVGNEQFF,.,TRBV7-8,TRBJ2-1
TGTGCCAGCAGCCCGAGGCTAGCGGGACACAATGAGCAGTTCTTC,CASSPRLAGHNEQFF,TRBD2,TRBV6-5,TRBJ2-1
TGTGCCAGCAGCCCAGGGTCTAGGGACAGGGACACAGATACGCAGTATTTT,CASSPGSRDRDTDTQYF,TRBD1,TRBV11-3,TRBJ2-3
TGTGCCACCAGCAGAGATGGGCCCCCTGGGGGGATAGTGGAGACCCAGTACTTC,CATSRDGPPGGIVETQYF,.,TRBV15,TRBJ2-5
TGCGCCAGCAGCGCCCGACTAGCGGGAGGTCTTGACATTCAGTACTTC,CASSARLAGGLDIQYF,TRBD2,TRBV4-1,TRBJ2-4
TGTGCCAGCAGTTTTTCGGCTAGCGGGAGGGGGGATGAGCAGTTCTTC,CASSFSASGRGDEQFF,TRBD2,TRBV28,TRBJ2-1
TGTGCCAGCAGCCCGGGGGGGGCAGGGCAAAGTGAAAAACTGTTTTTT,CASSPGGAGQSEKLFF,.,TRBV9,TRBJ1-4
TGTGCCAGCAGTTTACTTCTTTCCCCCTACGAGCAGTACTTC,CASSLLLSPYEQYF,.,TRBV27,TRBJ2-7
TGCAGCGTTGCTGGTATTGAGGACCCACCCGGCGGGGAGCTGTTTTTT,CSVAGIEDPPGGELFF,.,TRBV29-1,TRBJ2-2
TGTGCCAGCAGGAGTAGCGGGGGGAGCACCGGGGAGCTGTTTTTT,CASRSSGGSTGELFF,TRBD2,TRBV6-4,TRBJ2-2
TGTGCCAGCAGTATGGGAGACACTGAAGCTTTCTTT,CASSMGDTEAFF,.,TRBV7-9,TRBJ1-1
TGTGCCAGCAGCGTAGTTTCTAGCGGCCTCTACGAGCAGTACTTC,CASSVVSSGLYEQYF,TRBD2,TRBV9,TRBJ2-7
TGCAGCGTTGAAGATTGGACCGGAGGGAACTATGGCTACACCTTC,CSVEDWTGGNYGYTF,.,TRBV29-1,TRBJ1-2
TGTGCCAGCAGCATCGTTAGGGTCTATCAGCCCCAGCATTTT,CASSIVRVYQPQHF,.,TRBV28,TRBJ1-5